The count of the clone carrying this TCR beta chain is one. Its antigen is still unknown. This record belongs to a study of shared clonotypes between healthy human individuals. General study points: As a rule, naive subsets had a larger estimated richness than memory subsets. Sampling included only blood; tissue repertoires likely differ.

J lost 0 bases, V lost 4 bases, and 2 bases had no gene match. This CDR3 has 17 amino acids. Germline assignment: CDR1 MGHRA and CDR2 YSYEKL. Sorted-subset replicate PCRs used roughly 210 ng of genomic DNA. This amount corresponded to 25,000 to 30,000 T cell genomes. Original processing notes: Without quality scores, immunoSEQ junctional reads could not be filtered like full-length reads. The method was immunoSEQ multiplex PCR; TCRdb's version includes in-frame clones alone and lacks a portion of them. That table is the source of V, J and clone size, and D and trimming were worked out from the DNA. The sample holds millions of clones, over 85% seen once.

The clonotype originates from a man in his late teens or twenties in good health. Some clones in this sample may be carry-over from other donors' samples. The sample was naive CD4+ T cells from PBMCs. Subset meaning: CD45RA+ positively selected. The chain uses TRBV4-1 and TRBJ2-1; TRBD2 matches 14 bases. CDR3 region: CASSLGLAGVSYNEQFF. CDR3 in DNA: TGCGCCAGCAGCCTGGGACTAGCGGGAGTCTCCTACAATGAGCAGTTCTTC.